This T cell receptor beta chain is drawn from a study of blood T cell repertoires in COVID-19. At the level of the study: The samples span acute and convalescent COVID-19 from the United States, Italy and Spain. PBMCs, B-cell-depleted T cells, or T cells were the source of the cDNA or gDNA that made up the material.

This CDR3 is 16 amino acids long. Germline V gene lookup returns CDR1 SGHTS and CDR2 YDEGEE. V was shortened by 2 bases and J by 6 bases, with 18 bases between the two germline ends. In the original processing: Reference gene primer amplification in the assay estimated nucleated cell counts. TCRdb's table, derived via immunoSEQ multiplex PCR, lists solely in-frame clones and lacks some. The D gene and trimming were derived from the DNA, and the V and J assignments and clone size from that table. This table has 190,000 or so clones, 70% to 80% appearing once. The receptor comes from a man aged 45-60 years who had recovered from COVID-19. Sequencing input: peripheral blood. The chain combines TRBV5-8 with TRBJ2-1, with a weak D call TRBD2 (6 bases). This chain's CDR3 is CASSFVRLSGGNEQFF. The CDR3 DNA follows: TGTGCCAGCAGCTTTGTGAGGCTCTCCGGGGGCAATGAGCAGTTCTTC.